These T cell receptor beta chains were read from a single sample in a study of T cells in Graves' hyperthyroidism and ophthalmopathy. From the multiplex PCR reads, TCRdb called clonotypes with MiXCR, one entry per CDR3 protein. This table holds hundreds of thousands of distinct CDR3 sequences, under 20% found once. Sequencing was performed on blood. These receptor sequences come from a woman aged 25 to 39 with Graves' hyperthyroidism. Each CDR3 is given with its conserved first and last residue. D genes are given only for firm matches. Rows may omit the clone size; those that give it use once, few, many or a size class.

CASSAASGYQETQYF	TGTGCCAGCAGCGCGGCTAGCGGGTACCAAGAGACCCAGTACTTC	TRBV9	TRBJ2-5	TRBD2	few
CASFGNTEAFF	TGTGCCAGCTTCGGGAACACTGAAGCTTTCTTT	TRBV28	TRBJ1-1	NA	many
CASSLERIQETQYF	TGTGCCAGCAGTTTAGAGCGTATACAAGAGACCCAGTACTTC	TRBV28	TRBJ2-5	NA	many
CASSFLGTGTDTQYF	TGTGCCAGCAGTTTTCTCGGGACAGGGACAGATACGCAGTATTTT	TRBV27	TRBJ2-3	TRBD1	many
CASSLLGGVYEQYF	TGTGCCAGCAGTTTATTGGGGGGAGTCTACGAGCAGTACTTC	TRBV28	TRBJ2-7	NA	many
CASRQGSGNEKLFF	TGTGCCAGCAGGCAGGGGTCGGGTAATGAAAAACTGTTTTTT	TRBV7-2	TRBJ1-4	NA	few
CACTGTGLWEQYF	TGTGCCTGCACCGGGACAGGGCTATGGGAGCAGTACTTC	TRBV30	TRBJ2-7	TRBD1	few
CASSQGGQGQNEQYF	TGCGCCAGCAGCCAAGGGGGACAGGGGCAAAACGAGCAGTACTTC	TRBV4-3	TRBJ2-7	TRBD1	few
CASSQGISTPNEQFF	TGCGCCAGCAGCCAAGGGATCTCCACCCCCAATGAGCAGTTCTTC	TRBV4-1	TRBJ2-1	NA	many
CASSIGTGFAYEAFF	TGTGCCAGTAGTATCGGGACAGGGTTCGCGTATGAAGCTTTCTTT	TRBV19	TRBJ1-1	TRBD1	NA
CASRSQGTTYEQYF	TGTGCCAGCAGGTCTCAGGGGACTACCTACGAGCAGTACTTC	TRBV2	TRBJ2-7	NA	many
CSFSGRLSYEQYF	TGCAGTTTTAGCGGGAGGCTTTCCTACGAGCAGTACTTC	TRBV20-1	TRBJ2-7	TRBD2	many
CASSQEGGSYEQYF	TGTGCCAGCAGCCAAGAGGGGGGTTCCTACGAGCAGTACTTC	TRBV14	TRBJ2-7	NA	NA
CASCGTSRSLGVRADTQYF	TGTGCCAGCTGCGGCACCTCGAGAAGTTTAGGAGTGAGAGCAGATACGCAGTATTTT	TRBV13	TRBJ2-3	NA	NA
CASSPGQGMSGGELFF	TGCGCCAGCAGCCCGGGACAGGGAATGAGCGGCGGGGAGCTGTTTTTT	TRBV5-1	TRBJ2-2	TRBD1	NA
CASSLAGGPPTQYF	TGTGCCAGCAGCTTAGCGGGAGGGCCGCCGACCCAGTACTTC	TRBV11-2	TRBJ2-5	TRBD2	many
CASCGGGTYEQYF	TGTGCCAGCTGTGGGGGGGGGACCTACGAGCAGTACTTC	TRBV6-1	TRBJ2-7	TRBD2	NA
CASSPTYRNNYGYTF	TGCGCCAGCAGCCCTACTTACAGGAATAACTATGGCTACACCTTC	TRBV5-1	TRBJ1-2	NA	many
CASTVPGQGTTGELFF	TGTGCCAGTACCGTCCCGGGACAGGGGACCACCGGGGAGCTGTTTTTT	TRBV19	TRBJ2-2	TRBD1	NA